This section outlines one T cell receptor beta chain sequence together with its context. Its antigen is still unknown. A read error may account for a junction end that differs from germline. This entry comes from a study of blood T cells in healthy people across ages. Points from the study as a whole: PBMC samples, being unsorted, prevented any conclusive comparison of naive and antigen-experienced cells. Significant beta diversity loss was already apparent by age roughly 40, declining roughly linearly.

Primers used in a second PCR of roughly 7 to 11 cycles were a sample-barcoded 5' primer and a J-beta primer mix. Sequencing of every sample gave 2.5 million or more CDR3-containing paired-end reads. TCRdb reanalysed the 5' RACE reads using MiXCR and keeps one entry per CDR3 protein. The repertoire holds 850,000 to 1,100,000 distinct CDR3 sequences, with around two fifths as singletons. The CDR3 is 13 amino acids. Per germline, CDR1 PRHDT and CDR2 FYEKMQ (reference sequence). The rearrangement links TRBV13 to TRBJ1-2; D gene unclear. Sample: blood. This TCR was sampled from a man between 18 and 29 years old in good health. The CDR3 region has the DNA TGTGCCCGCAGGAGAGCGTCCAACTATGGCTACACCTTC. The encoded protein is CARRRASNYGYTF.